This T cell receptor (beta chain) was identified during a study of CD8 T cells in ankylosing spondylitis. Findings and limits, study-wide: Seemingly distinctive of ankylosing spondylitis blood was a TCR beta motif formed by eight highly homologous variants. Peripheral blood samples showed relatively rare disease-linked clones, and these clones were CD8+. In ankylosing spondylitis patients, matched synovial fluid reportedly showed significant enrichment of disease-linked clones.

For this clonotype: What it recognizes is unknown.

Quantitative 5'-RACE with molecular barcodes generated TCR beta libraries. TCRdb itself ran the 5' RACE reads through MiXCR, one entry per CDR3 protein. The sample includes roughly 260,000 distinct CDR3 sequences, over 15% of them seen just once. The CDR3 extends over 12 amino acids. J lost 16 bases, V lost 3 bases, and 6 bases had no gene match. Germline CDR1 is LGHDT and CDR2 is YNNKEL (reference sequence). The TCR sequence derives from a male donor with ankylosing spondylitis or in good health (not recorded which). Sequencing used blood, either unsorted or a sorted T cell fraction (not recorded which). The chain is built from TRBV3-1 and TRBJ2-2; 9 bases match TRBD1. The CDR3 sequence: CASSHQDRGAFF. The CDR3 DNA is TGTGCCAGCAGCCACCAGGACAGGGGAGCGTTTTTT.